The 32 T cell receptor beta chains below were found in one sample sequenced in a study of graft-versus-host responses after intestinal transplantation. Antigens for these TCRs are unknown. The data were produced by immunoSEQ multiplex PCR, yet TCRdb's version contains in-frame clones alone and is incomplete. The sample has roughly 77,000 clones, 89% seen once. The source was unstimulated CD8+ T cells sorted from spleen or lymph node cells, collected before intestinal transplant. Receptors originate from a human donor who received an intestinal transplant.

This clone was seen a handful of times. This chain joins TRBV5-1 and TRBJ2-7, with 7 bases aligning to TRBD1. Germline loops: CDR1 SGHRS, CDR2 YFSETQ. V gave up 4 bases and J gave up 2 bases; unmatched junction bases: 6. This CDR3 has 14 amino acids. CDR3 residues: CASSTTGAAYEQYF. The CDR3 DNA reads TGCGCCAGCAGCACTACAGGGGCCGCCTACGAGCAGTACTTC.

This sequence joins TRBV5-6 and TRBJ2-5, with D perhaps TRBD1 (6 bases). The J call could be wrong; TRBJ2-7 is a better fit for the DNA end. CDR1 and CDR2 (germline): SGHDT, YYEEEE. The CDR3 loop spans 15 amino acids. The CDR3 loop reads CASSSRGASSYEQYF. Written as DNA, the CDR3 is TGTGCCAGCAGCTCCAGGGGTGCCTCTTCCTACGAGCAGTACTTC.

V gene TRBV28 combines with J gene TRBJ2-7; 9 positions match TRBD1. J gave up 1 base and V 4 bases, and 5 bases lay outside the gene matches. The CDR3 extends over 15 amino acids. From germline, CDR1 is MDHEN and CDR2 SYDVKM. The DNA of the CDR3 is TGTGCCAGCAGTTACGCCGGGACAGGGTCCTACGAGCAGTACTTC. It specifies CASSYAGTGSYEQYF.

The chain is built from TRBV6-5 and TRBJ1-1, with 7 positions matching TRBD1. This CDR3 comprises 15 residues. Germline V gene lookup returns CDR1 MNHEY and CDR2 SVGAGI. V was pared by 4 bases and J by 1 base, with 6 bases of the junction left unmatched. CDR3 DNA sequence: TGTGCCAGCAGTTCCGACAGGGAGGAGAACACTGAAGCTTTCTTT. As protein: CASSSDREENTEAFF.

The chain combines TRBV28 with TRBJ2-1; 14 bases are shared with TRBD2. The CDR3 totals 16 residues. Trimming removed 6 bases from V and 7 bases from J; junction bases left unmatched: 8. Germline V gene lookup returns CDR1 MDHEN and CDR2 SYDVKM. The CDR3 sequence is CASSIQTSGRGNEQFF. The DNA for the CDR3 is TGTGCCAGCAGCATCCAGACTAGCGGGAGGGGGAATGAGCAGTTCTTC.

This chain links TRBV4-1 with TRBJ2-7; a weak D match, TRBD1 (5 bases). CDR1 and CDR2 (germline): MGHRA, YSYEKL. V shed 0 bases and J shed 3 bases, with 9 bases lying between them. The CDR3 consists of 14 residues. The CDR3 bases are TGCGCCAGCAGCCAAGACTGGGGCAGCTACGAGCAGTACTTC. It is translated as CASSQDWGSYEQYF.

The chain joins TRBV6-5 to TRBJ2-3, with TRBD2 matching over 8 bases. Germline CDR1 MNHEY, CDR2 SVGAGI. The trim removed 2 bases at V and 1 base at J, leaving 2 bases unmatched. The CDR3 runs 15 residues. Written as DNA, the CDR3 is TGTGCCAGCAGTTACGAGACTAGCGGCACAGATACGCAGTATTTT. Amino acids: CASSYETSGTDTQYF.

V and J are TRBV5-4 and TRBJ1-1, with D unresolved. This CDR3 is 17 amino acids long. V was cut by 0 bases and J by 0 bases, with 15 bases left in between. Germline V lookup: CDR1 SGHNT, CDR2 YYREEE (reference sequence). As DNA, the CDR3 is TGTGCCAGCAGCTTGGGTCCCGTTCTTCCTATGAACACTGAAGCTTTCTTT. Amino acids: CASSLGPVLPMNTEAFF.

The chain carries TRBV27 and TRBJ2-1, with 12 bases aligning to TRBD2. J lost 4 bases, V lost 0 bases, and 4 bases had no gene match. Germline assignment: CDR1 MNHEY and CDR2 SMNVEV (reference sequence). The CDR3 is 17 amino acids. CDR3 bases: TGTGCCAGCAGTTTATCCGGGACTAGCGGGCTGTACAATGAGCAGTTCTTC. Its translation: CASSLSGTSGLYNEQFF.

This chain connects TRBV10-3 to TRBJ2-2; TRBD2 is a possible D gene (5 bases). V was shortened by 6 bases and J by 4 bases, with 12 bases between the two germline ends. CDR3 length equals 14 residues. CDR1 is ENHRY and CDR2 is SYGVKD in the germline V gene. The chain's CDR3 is CAISPGVSTGELFF. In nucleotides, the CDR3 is TGTGCCATCAGCCCCGGGGTGAGCACCGGGGAGCTGTTTTTT.

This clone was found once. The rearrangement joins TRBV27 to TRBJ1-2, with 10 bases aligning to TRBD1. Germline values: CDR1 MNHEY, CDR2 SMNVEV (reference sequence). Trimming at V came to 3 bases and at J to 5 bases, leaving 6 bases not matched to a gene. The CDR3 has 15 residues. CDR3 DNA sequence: TGTGCCAGCAGTTTGTTGACAGGGGGCAATTATGGCTACACCTTC. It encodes CASSLLTGGNYGYTF.

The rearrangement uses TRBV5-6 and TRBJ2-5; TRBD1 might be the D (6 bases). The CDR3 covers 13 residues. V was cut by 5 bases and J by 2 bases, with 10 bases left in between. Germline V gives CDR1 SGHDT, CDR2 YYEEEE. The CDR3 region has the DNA TGTGCCAGCAGTCCTACAGGGCAAGAGACCCAGTACTTC. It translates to CASSPTGQETQYF.

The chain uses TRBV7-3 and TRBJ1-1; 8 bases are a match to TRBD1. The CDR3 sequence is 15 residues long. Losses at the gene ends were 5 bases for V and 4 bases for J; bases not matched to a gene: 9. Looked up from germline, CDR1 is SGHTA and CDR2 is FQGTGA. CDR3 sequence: CASSGDLTGGTEAFF. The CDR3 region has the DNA TGTGCCAGCAGCGGGGACCTTACAGGGGGCACTGAAGCTTTCTTT.

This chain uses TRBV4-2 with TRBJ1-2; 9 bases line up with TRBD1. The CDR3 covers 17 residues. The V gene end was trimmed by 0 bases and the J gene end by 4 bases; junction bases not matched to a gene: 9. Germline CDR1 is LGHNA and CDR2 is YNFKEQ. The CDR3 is CASSQEGRDRDFYGYTF. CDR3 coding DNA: TGTGCCAGCAGCCAAGAGGGGCGGGACAGGGACTTCTATGGCTACACCTTC.

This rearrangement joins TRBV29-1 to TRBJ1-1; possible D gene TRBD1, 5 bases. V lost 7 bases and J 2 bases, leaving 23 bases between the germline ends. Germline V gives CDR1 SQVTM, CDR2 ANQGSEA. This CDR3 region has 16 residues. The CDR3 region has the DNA TGCAGCGCCCATGGCAGGGCCGGTGCCTTAAACACTGAAGCTTTCTTT. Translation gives CSAHGRAGALNTEAFF.

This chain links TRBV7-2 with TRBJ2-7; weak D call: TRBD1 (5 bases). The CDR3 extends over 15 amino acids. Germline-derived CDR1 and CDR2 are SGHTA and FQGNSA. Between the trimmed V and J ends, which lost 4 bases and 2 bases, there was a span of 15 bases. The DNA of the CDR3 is TGTGCCAGCAGCTCCGCTACGTCAGGGCCCTACGAGCAGTACTTC. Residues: CASSSATSGPYEQYF.

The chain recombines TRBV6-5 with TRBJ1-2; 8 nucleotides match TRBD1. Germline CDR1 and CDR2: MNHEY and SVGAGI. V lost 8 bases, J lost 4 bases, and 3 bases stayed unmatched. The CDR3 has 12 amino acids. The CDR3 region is CASGQGPYGYTF. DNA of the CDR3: TGTGCCAGCGGACAGGGACCCTATGGCTACACCTTC.

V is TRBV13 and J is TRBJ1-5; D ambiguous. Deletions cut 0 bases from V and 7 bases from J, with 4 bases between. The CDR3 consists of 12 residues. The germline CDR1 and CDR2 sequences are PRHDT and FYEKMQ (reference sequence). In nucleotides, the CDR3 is TGTGCCAGCAGCTTAGGGGGCCAGCCCCAGCATTTT. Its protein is CASSLGGQPQHF.

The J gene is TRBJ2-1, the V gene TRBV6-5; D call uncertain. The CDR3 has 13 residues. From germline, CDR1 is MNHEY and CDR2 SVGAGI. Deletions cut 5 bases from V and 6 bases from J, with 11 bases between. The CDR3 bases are TGTGCCAGCAGTGCCTCGGTACGCAATGAGCAGTTCTTC. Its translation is CASSASVRNEQFF.

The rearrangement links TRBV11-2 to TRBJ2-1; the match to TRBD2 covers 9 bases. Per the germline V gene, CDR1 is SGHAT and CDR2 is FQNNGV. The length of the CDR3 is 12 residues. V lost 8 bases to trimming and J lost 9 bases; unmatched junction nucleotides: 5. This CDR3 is CASGRGGVEQFF. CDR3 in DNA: TGTGCCAGCGGGCGGGGGGGCGTTGAGCAGTTCTTC.

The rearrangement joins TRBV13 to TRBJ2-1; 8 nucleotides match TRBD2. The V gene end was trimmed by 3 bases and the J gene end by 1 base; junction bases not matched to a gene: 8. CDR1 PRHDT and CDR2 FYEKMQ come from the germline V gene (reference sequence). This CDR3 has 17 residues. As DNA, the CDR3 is TGTGCCAGCAGCTTTCTCTCGACTAGCGTATCCTACAATGAGCAGTTCTTC. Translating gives CASSFLSTSVSYNEQFF.

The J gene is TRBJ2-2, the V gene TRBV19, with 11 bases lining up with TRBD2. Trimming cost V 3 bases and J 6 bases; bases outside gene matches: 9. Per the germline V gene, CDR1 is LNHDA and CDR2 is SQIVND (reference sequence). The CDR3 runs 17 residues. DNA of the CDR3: TGTGCCAGTAGTATCATAGCGGGAGGGCCAGGGGCCGGGGAGCTGTTTTTT. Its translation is CASSIIAGGPGAGELFF.

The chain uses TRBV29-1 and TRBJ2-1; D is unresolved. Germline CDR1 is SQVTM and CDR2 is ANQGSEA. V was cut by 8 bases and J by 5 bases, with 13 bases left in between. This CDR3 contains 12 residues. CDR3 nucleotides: TGCAGCCTCAGGCCGCCGGACAATGAGCAGTTCTTC. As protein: CSLRPPDNEQFF.

The CDR3 region is CASMEADTTISSYEQYF. CDR3 sequence (DNA): TGTGCCAGCATGGAGGCCGACACGACGATTAGCTCCTACGAGCAGTACTTC. The V gene is TRBV6-7, the J gene TRBJ2-7; D may be TRBD2 (5 bases). TRBV6-7 is known as an ORF, though its function is uncertain. Deletions cut 7 bases from V and 0 bases from J, with 22 bases between. The CDR3 spans 17 residues.

The CDR3 region is CASSGNGWGIGELFF. For the CDR3, the DNA is TGTGCCAGCAGTGGAAATGGTTGGGGCATCGGGGAGCTGTTTTTT. The J gene is TRBJ2-2, the V gene TRBV6-1, with a weak D call TRBD1 (5 bases). Germline CDR1 is MNHNS and CDR2 is SASEGT. The length of the CDR3 is 15 residues. V lost 4 bases to trimming and J lost 7 bases, with 16 bases between them.

The CDR3 DNA reads TGTGCCAGCAGCGCCCGGGACAGGGCTCTCTATGGCTACACCTTC. This sequence encodes CASSARDRALYGYTF. The rearrangement uses TRBV7-8 and TRBJ1-2; 9 bases map to TRBD1. The V segment lost 5 bases and the J segment 4 bases; nucleotides outside the gene matches: 8. In germline, CDR1 is SGHVS, CDR2 FQNEAQ. This CDR3 has 15 residues.

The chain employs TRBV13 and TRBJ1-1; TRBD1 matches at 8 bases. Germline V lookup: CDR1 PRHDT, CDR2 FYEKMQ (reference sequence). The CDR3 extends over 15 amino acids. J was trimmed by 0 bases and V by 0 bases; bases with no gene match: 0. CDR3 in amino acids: CASSLGTGVNTEAFF. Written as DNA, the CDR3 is TGTGCCAGCAGCTTAGGGACAGGGGTGAACACTGAAGCTTTCTTT. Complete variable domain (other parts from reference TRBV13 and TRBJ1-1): AAGVIQSPRHLIKEKRETATLKCYPIPRHDTVYWYQQGPGQDPQFLISFYEKMQSDKGSIPDRFSAQQFSDYHSELNMSSLELGDSALYFCASSLGTGVNTEAFFGQGTRLTVV.

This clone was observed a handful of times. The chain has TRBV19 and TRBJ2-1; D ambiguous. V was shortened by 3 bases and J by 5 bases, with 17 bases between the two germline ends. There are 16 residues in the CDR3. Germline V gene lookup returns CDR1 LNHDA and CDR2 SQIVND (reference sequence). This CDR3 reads CASSIFKGLADNEQFF. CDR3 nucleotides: TGTGCCAGTAGTATTTTTAAAGGTCTGGCGGACAATGAGCAGTTCTTC.

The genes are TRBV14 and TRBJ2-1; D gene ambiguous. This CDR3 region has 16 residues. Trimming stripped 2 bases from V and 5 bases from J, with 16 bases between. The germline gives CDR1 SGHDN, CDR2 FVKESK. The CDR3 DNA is TGTGCCAGCAGCCAAACCATCGGTTGGTCCGACAATGAGCAGTTCTTC. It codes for CASSQTIGWSDNEQFF.

CDR3 residues: CASSFRLDQPYEQYF. As DNA, the CDR3 is TGTGCCAGCAGCTTTCGACTAGATCAACCCTACGAGCAGTACTTC. This chain connects TRBV7-9 to TRBJ2-7, with D possibly TRBD2 on 6 matching bases. From germline, CDR1 is SEHNR and CDR2 FQNEAQ (reference sequence). V was shortened by 3 bases and J by 2 bases, with 14 bases between the two germline ends. The CDR3 sequence is 15 residues long.

The CDR3 nucleotides are TGCGCCAGCAGCCAAGAGTTCGCTAGGGAAGCTTTCTTT. This sequence encodes CASSQEFAREAFF. The chain combines TRBV4-1 with TRBJ1-1; no clear D gene. Trimming took 0 bases from V and 8 from J, leaving 10 bases between them. CDR1 is MGHRA and CDR2 is YSYEKL in the germline V gene. CDR3 length: 13 residues.

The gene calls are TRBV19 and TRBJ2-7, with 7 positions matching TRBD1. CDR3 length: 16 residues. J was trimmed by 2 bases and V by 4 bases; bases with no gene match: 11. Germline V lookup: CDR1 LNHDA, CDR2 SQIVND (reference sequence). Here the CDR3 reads CASSSYRGAPPYEQYF. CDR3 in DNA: TGTGCCAGTAGTAGCTACAGGGGAGCCCCCCCCTACGAGCAGTACTTC.